This T cell receptor beta chain was recorded in a study of molecular identifiers for immune sequencing clone quantification. TCRdb reprocessed the PCR reads via MiXCR and lists one record per CDR3 protein. The sample comprises about 640,000 distinct CDR3 sequences, 15% to 20% of which are singletons, and 0.75% to 0.95% rests with the top ten. This CDR3 is 16 amino acids long. CDR1 and CDR2 from the germline V gene are SGHRS and YFSETQ. V was cut by 0 bases and J by 4 bases, with 14 bases left in between. In its sample, this clonotype was seen a few times. Because the CDR3 is missing its conserved closing phenylalanine or tryptophan, this is likely a read error. Sorting isolated naive CD8 T cells as CD8+CD4-CCR7+CD45RA+ events.

Sequencing was carried out using naive CD8+ T cells from blood, with Jurkat cell RNA spiked in. Subset reported: FACS-sorted CD8+CD4-CCR7+CD45RA+ naive T cells. The receptor was isolated from a human donor in good health. Some libraries in this study had Jurkat cell RNA spiked in. The chain has TRBV5-1 and TRBJ2-1; D is possibly TRBD2 (6 bases). In DNA, the CDR3 is TGCGCCAGCAGCTTGGGTCGGGGACTCCCATACAATGAGCAGTTCCTC. It encodes CASSLGRGLPYNEQFL.